This TCR beta chain appears in the sequencing data of a study of blood T cell repertoires in COVID-19. Study-level background: Acute-phase and convalescent COVID-19 samples originated in the United States, Italy and Spain. PBMCs, B-cell-depleted T cells, or T cells provided the cDNA or gDNA that made up the material.

In the original analysis: Amplification of reference gene primers provided the estimated nucleated cell counts. Method: immunoSEQ multiplex PCR; TCRdb's copy keeps in-frame clones and lacks some. V, J and clone size were drawn from that table, and D and trimming were deduced from the DNA. The table records 65,000 to 85,000 clones, roughly 91% of them present only once. The CDR3 spans 13 residues. V was pared by 9 bases and J by 4 bases, with 15 bases between. Germline CDR1 is SNHLY and CDR2 is FYNNEI. The TCR originated in a woman between 18 and 30 years old with acute or convalescent COVID-19. The V and J genes are TRBV2 and TRBJ1-1; no clear D gene. The specimen sequenced was peripheral blood. In DNA, the CDR3 is TGTGCCAGTCAACCTACGGGGAGCACTGAAGCTTTCTTT. Its translation is CASQPTGSTEAFF.